The TCR beta chain described here comes from a study of T-cell reconstitution after alpha-beta-depleted transplantation in children. Study-wide results and limits: In patients about two months after transplant, alpha-beta T cells reportedly arose from several hundred expanded graft clones.

Germline values: CDR1 SGHKS, CDR2 YYEKEE (reference sequence). Between the trimmed V and J ends, which lost 5 bases and 2 bases, there was a span of 11 bases. This CDR3 has 14 amino acids. Preparation of the TCRbeta library used unique molecular identifiers. From the PCR reads, TCRdb called clonotypes with MiXCR, one entry per CDR3 protein. The sample has roughly 790,000 distinct CDR3 sequences, 16% seen once. This clonotype has a handful of counts. Its antigen is still unknown. The sequence came from a male patient younger than 18 who had a stem cell transplant for acute lymphoblastic leukemia, so the T cells may come from the graft donor. The chain recombines TRBV5-5 with TRBJ2-1, with a tentative D call TRBD2 (5 bases). The specimen was PBMCs, mostly from graft donor cells, collected 360 days after TCRalphabeta/CD19-depleted stem cell transplant. The CDR3 loop is CASSSSWPYNEQFF. CDR3 in DNA: TGTGCCAGCAGTTCTAGCTGGCCCTACAATGAGCAGTTCTTC.